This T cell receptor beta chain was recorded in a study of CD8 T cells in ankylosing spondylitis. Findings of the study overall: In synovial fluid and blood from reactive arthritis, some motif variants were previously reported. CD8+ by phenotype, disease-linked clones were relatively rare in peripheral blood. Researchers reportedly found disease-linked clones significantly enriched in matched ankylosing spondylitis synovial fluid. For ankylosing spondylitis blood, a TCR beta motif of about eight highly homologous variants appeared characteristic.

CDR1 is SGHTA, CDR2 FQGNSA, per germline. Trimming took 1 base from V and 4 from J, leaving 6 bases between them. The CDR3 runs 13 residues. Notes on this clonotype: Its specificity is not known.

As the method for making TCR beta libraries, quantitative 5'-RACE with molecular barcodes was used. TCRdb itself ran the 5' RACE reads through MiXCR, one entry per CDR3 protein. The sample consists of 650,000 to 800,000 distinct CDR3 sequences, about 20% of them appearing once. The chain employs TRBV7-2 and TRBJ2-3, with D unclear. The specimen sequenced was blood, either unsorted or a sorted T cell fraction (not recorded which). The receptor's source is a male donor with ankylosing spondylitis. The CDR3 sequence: CASSLVWADTQYF. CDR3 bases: TGTGCCAGCAGCTTAGTCTGGGCAGATACGCAGTATTTT. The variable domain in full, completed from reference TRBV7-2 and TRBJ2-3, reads GAGVSQSPSNKVTEKGKDVELRCDPISGHTALYWYRQSLGQGLEFLIYFQGNSAPDKSGLPSDRFSAERTGGSVSTLTIQRTQQEDSAVYLCASSLVWADTQYFGPGTRLTVL.